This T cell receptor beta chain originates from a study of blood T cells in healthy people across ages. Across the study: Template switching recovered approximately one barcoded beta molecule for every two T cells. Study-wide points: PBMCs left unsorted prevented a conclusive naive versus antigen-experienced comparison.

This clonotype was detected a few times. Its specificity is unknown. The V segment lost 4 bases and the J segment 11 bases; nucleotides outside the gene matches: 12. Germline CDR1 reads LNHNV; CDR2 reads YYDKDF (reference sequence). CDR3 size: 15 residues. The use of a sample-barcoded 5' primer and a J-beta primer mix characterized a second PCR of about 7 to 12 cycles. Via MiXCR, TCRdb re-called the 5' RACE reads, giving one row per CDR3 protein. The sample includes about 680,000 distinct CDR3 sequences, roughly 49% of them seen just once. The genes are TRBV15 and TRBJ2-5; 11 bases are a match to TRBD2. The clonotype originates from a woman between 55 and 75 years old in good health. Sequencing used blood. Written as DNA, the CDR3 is TGTGCCACCAGCACTAGCGGGAGGAGTGGTTGGGGGCAGTACTTC. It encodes CATSTSGRSGWGQYF.